Following are 23 T cell receptor beta chains from one sample sequenced in a study of blood T cells in healthy people across ages. Through a sample-barcoded 5' primer and a J-beta primer mix, a second PCR was run for 7 to 11 cycles. TCRdb called the 5' RACE reads again in MiXCR, with one record for every CDR3 protein. The sample lists around 1.5 million distinct CDR3 sequences, roughly 40% occurring once. The sample comprised blood. The origin of the receptors is a woman under 30 in good health.

The chain joins TRBV24-1 to TRBJ2-5; TRBD1 matches 9 bases. CDR1 and CDR2 from the germline V gene are KGHDR and SFDVKD. After removal of 4 bases from V and 5 bases from J, the junction contained 7 bases not matched to a gene. The CDR3 consists of 15 residues. The CDR3 region is CATSDPGTGTETQYF. The CDR3 nucleotides read TGTGCCACCAGTGACCCCGGGACAGGGACCGAGACCCAGTACTTC.

This chain uses TRBV19 with TRBJ1-2, with D unclear. The V end lost 6 bases, the J end lost 4 bases, and 15 bases lay between the germline ends. Germline V lookup: CDR1 LNHDA, CDR2 SQIVND (reference sequence). The CDR3 extends over 14 amino acids. CDR3 protein: CASRDFRSVYGYTF. In DNA form, the CDR3 reads TGTGCCAGTAGAGACTTCAGATCGGTCTATGGCTACACCTTC.

This clonotype was found a few times. V is TRBV29-1 and J is TRBJ2-3; no definite D call. Trimming took 7 bases from V and 2 from J, leaving 16 bases between them. In germline, CDR1 is SQVTM, CDR2 ANQGSEA. This CDR3 comprises 14 residues. CDR3 sequence (DNA): TGCAGCGCATACCCGTGGGATTTCACAGATACGCAGTATTTT. Translation: CSAYPWDFTDTQYF.

This clonotype has only a few counts. The gene calls are TRBV6-5 and TRBJ2-3, with unresolved D. The germline V gene encodes CDR1 MNHEY and CDR2 SVGAGI. The CDR3 totals 14 residues. With 0 bases removed from V and 4 bases from J, the gap between germline ends came to 8 bases. The CDR3 DNA reads as TGTGCCAGCAGTTACTCTAGGGATGCAGATACGCAGTATTTT. This gives the protein CASSYSRDADTQYF.

This rearrangement joins TRBV6-2 or TRBV6-3 to TRBJ2-7; D possibly corresponds to TRBD2 (7 bases). CDR1 and CDR2 from the germline V gene are MNHEY and SVGEGT. V lost 2 bases, J lost 1 base, and 12 bases lay in between. The CDR3 spans 15 residues. The CDR3 loop reads CASSYAQGLSYEQYF. The CDR3 nucleotides read TGTGCCAGCAGTTACGCACAGGGACTATCCTACGAGCAGTACTTC.

This clonotype was counted a few times. The chain joins TRBV12-3 or TRBV12-4 to TRBJ2-5, with 8 nucleotides matching TRBD2. The CDR3 is made up of 14 amino acids. Unmatched junction bases numbered 4, after V lost 3 bases and J lost 4 bases. The CDR3 protein is CASSLKRGIETQYF. The CDR3 DNA reads as TGTGCCAGCAGTTTGAAGCGGGGGATAGAGACCCAGTACTTC.

This clonotype was recorded once. This chain links TRBV2 with TRBJ2-3; TRBD2 matches at 7 bases. V lost 3 bases to trimming and J lost 4 bases; unmatched junction nucleotides: 7. The CDR3 runs to 15 residues. Germline CDR1 SNHLY, CDR2 FYNNEI. The CDR3 DNA is TGTGCCAGCAGTGACCGCGGGAGCGGGCCAGATACGCAGTATTTT. Amino acids: CASSDRGSGPDTQYF.

The chain couples TRBV10-3 to TRBJ2-5; no clear D gene. CDR3 size: 12 residues. CDR1 ENHRY and CDR2 SYGVKD come from the germline V gene. The V end lost 2 bases, the J end lost 11 bases, and 12 bases lay between the germline ends. In nucleotides, the CDR3 is TGTGCCATCAGTGAGGGGGTGCATGAGCAGTACTTC. It translates to CAISEGVHEQYF.

This sequence joins TRBV20-1 and TRBJ2-7; tentatively, D is TRBD1 or TRBD2 (6 bases each). Germline values: CDR1 DFQATT, CDR2 SNEGSKA (reference sequence). The CDR3 has 14 amino acids. The germline V and J ends were trimmed by 3 bases and 0 bases, with 12 bases remaining between them. As DNA, the CDR3 is TGCAGTGCTAGGCCCGGGGGCATCTCCTACGAGCAGTACTTC. Translated: CSARPGGISYEQYF.

The genes are TRBV28 and TRBJ1-2; 7 bases are shared with TRBD1. V dropped 8 bases and J dropped 4; count of bases not matched to a gene: 13. Germline CDR1 is MDHEN and CDR2 is SYDVKM. This CDR3 has 15 amino acids. The CDR3, as DNA: TGTGCCAGCGGCTTGGGACAGCTGACCTTCTATGGCTACACCTTC. Encoded protein: CASGLGQLTFYGYTF.

The chain employs TRBV27 and TRBJ2-7; D perhaps matches TRBD1 (6 bases). The CDR3 runs to 15 residues. Germline loops: CDR1 MNHEY, CDR2 SMNVEV (reference sequence). With 0 bases removed from V and 2 bases from J, the gap between germline ends came to 11 bases. CDR3 residues: CASSLSAGAPYEQYF. The CDR3 region has the DNA TGTGCCAGCAGTTTATCAGCAGGGGCCCCCTACGAGCAGTACTTC.

CDR3 DNA sequence: TGTGCCAGCAGTGGACCAACAGGGGTTAGCACAGATACGCAGTATTTT. It encodes CASSGPTGVSTDTQYF. The chain links TRBV2 to TRBJ2-3; 7 nucleotides match TRBD1. The CDR3 runs 16 residues. V lost 4 bases to trimming and J lost 0 bases; unmatched junction nucleotides: 7. Germline V lookup: CDR1 SNHLY, CDR2 FYNNEI. Using reference TRBV2 and TRBJ2-3 for the parts outside the CDR3, the full variable domain is EPEVTQTPSHQVTQMGQEVILRCVPISNHLYFYWYRQILGQKVEFLVSFYNNEISEKSEIFDDQFSVERPDGSNFTLKIRSTKLEDSAMYFCASSGPTGVSTDTQYFGPGTRLTVL.

On this clonotype itself: No conserved phenylalanine or tryptophan ends this CDR3, so it is likely a read error. This chain connects TRBV20-1 to TRBJ1-4; D gene uncertain. Between the trimmed V and J ends, which lost 0 bases and 7 bases, there was a span of 6 bases. The CDR3 sequence is 12 residues long. Germline V gene data show CDR1 as DFQATT and CDR2 as SNEGSKA (reference sequence). CDR3: CSARDRGEKLFC. CDR3 DNA: TGCAGTGCTAGAGATCGAGGTGAAAAACTGTTTTGT.

Worth noting for this clonotype: The germline gene is not matched at one end of the junction; a read error may be the cause. The chain has TRBV7-2 and TRBJ1-2; D is ambiguous. This CDR3 region has 13 residues. Germline-derived CDR1 and CDR2 are SGHTA and FQGNSA. This CDR3 reads CAGSPWENYGYTF. The CDR3, as DNA: TGTGCCGGCAGCCCGTGGGAGAACTATGGCTACACCTTC.

In this sample, this clonotype turned up a few times. V is TRBV20-1 and J is TRBJ2-7; 9 positions match TRBD2. CDR3 length: 12 amino acids. Per the germline V gene, CDR1 is DFQATT and CDR2 is SNEGSKA (reference sequence). J lost 9 bases, V lost 2 bases, and 5 bases had no gene match. The CDR3 DNA sequence: TGCAGTGCTAGAAAAGCGGGGGGTCTGCAGTACTTC. Its protein is CSARKAGGLQYF.

The rearrangement links TRBV29-1 to TRBJ2-5; 7 nucleotides line up with TRBD2. This CDR3 spans 14 amino acids. Germline V gene lookup returns CDR1 SQVTM and CDR2 ANQGSEA. Trimming at V came to 5 bases and at J to 2 bases, leaving 8 bases not matched to a gene. In DNA, the CDR3 is TGCAGCGTTCGGCAGCTAGCGGAACAAGAGACCCAGTACTTC. Amino acid sequence: CSVRQLAEQETQYF.

A few counts support this clonotype. The V gene is TRBV24-1, the J gene TRBJ2-2; unclear D gene. Trimming shortened V by 3 bases and J by 1 base, and 5 bases separated the two germline ends. This CDR3 region has 14 residues. Per germline, CDR1 KGHDR and CDR2 SFDVKD. In DNA, the CDR3 is TGTGCCACCAGTGATCCCAGGAACACCGGGGAGCTGTTTTTT. This encodes CATSDPRNTGELFF.

The chain combines TRBV28 with TRBJ2-3; the match to TRBD2 covers 9 bases. V shed 3 bases and J 5 bases; nucleotides not matched to a gene: 9. The CDR3 is 16 residues long. CDR1 and CDR2 from the germline V gene are MDHEN and SYDVKM. CDR3 protein: CASSLVASGDRDTQYF. For the CDR3, the DNA is TGTGCCAGCAGTTTGGTTGCTAGCGGGGACAGAGATACGCAGTATTTT.

This chain joins TRBV27 and TRBJ2-7, with 9 bases that match TRBD1. The CDR3 spans 16 residues. CDR1 is MNHEY and CDR2 is SMNVEV in the germline V gene (reference sequence). V lost 4 bases and J lost 4; bases outside the gene matches: 11. The CDR3 is CASSSDGQGFAYEQYF. As DNA, the CDR3 is TGTGCCAGCAGTTCGGACGGACAGGGGTTCGCGTACGAGCAGTACTTC.

J is TRBJ1-6 and V is TRBV6-6; 9 bases map to TRBD1. The germline V gene encodes CDR1 MNHNY and CDR2 SVGAGI (reference sequence). The ends lost 7 bases at V and 8 bases at J; junction bases unmatched: 12. The CDR3 contains 16 residues. CDR3 in amino acids: CASISQGARLDSPLHF. The CDR3, as DNA: TGTGCCAGCATTTCACAGGGGGCACGTTTGGATTCACCCCTCCACTTT.

This clonotype appeared many times. The chain combines TRBV4-1 with TRBJ1-4; D is ambiguous. Between the trimmed V and J ends, which lost 2 bases and 5 bases, there was a span of 3 bases. The CDR3 has 12 residues. Germline V lookup: CDR1 MGHRA, CDR2 YSYEKL. The CDR3 sequence is CASSQPNEKLFF. The CDR3 bases are TGCGCCAGCAGCCAACCGAATGAAAAACTGTTTTTT.

The chain employs TRBV7-8 and TRBJ2-7; no clear D gene. Germline V gene data show CDR1 as SGHVS and CDR2 as FQNEAQ. The CDR3 covers 14 residues. V lost 1 base and J lost 1, with 8 bases in between. This chain's CDR3 is CASSLEPLSYEQYF. CDR3 nucleotides: TGTGCCAGCAGCTTAGAGCCGTTGTCCTACGAGCAGTACTTC.

This clonotype appeared a few times. The genes are TRBV18 and TRBJ2-4; TRBD1 matches at 8 bases. The V and J ends lost 2 bases and 0 bases, in that order; junction bases with no gene match: 3. CDR1 KGHSH and CDR2 LQKENI come from the germline V gene. The CDR3 totals 16 residues. CDR3 DNA sequence: TGTGCCAGCTCACCAATGACAGGGGTAGCCAAAAACATTCAGTACTTC. Protein sequence: CASSPMTGVAKNIQYF.